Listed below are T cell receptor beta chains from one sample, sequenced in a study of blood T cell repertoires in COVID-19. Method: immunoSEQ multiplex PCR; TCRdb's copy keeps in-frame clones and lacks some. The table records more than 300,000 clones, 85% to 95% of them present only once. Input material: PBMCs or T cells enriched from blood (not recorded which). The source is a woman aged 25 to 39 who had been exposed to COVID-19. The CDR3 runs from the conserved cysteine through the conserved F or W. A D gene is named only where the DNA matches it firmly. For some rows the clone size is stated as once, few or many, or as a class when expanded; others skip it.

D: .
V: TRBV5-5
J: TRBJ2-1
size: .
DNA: TGTGCCAGCAGCTTGCTTTTTGGGACTGCCTACAATGAGCAGTTCTTC
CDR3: CASSLLFGTAYNEQFF

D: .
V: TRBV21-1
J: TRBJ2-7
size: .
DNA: TGTGCCAGCAGCAGGGTCCGGGACTCTTTTTACGAGCAGTACTTC
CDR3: CASSRVRDSFYEQYF

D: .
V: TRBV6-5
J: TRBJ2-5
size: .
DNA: TGTGCCAGCAGACCAATACAGGGGACCCAGTACTTC
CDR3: CASRPIQGTQYF

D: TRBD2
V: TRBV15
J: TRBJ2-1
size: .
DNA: TGTGCCACCAGCAGTAGCGGGGGGGCTGCCGAGCAGTTCTTC
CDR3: CATSSSGGAAEQFF

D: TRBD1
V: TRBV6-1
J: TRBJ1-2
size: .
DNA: TGTGCCAGCAGTGAGGACAGGGTTAGGTATGGCTACACCTTC
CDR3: CASSEDRVRYGYTF

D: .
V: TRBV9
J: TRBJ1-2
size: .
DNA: TGTGCCAGCAGCCCCCGTCAGGGGTTTGGCTACACCTTC
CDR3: CASSPRQGFGYTF

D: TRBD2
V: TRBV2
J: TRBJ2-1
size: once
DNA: TGTGCCGGGACTAGCGGGGGGGCACTCAATGAGCAGTTCTTC
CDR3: CAGTSGGALNEQFF

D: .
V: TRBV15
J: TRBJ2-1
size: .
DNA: TGTGCCACCAGCATCTCCGGGACTTACAATGAGCAGTTCTTC
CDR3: CATSISGTYNEQFF

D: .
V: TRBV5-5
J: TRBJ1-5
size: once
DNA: TGTGCCAGCAGCTTGGGTCACTTAAATCAGCCCCAGCATTTT
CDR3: CASSLGHLNQPQHF

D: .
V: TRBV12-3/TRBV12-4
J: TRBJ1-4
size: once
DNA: TGTGCCAGCAGTTTAAGGGGAAATGAAAAACTGTTTTTT
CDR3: CASSLRGNEKLFF

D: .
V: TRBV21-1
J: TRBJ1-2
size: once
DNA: TGTGCCAGCAGCAAACGTCGGCCCGGGGGTGGCTACACCTTC
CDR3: CASSKRRPGGGYTF

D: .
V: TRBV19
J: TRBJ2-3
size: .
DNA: TGTGCCAGTAGTATTCGGAGGGATGCAGATACGCAGTATTTT
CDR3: CASSIRRDADTQYF

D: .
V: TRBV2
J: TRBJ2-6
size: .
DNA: TGTGCCAGCAGTAGTTTCCCCCTATCTGGGGCCAACGTCCTGACTTTC
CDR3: CASSSFPLSGANVLTF

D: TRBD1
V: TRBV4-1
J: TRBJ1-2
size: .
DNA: TGCGCCAGCAGATCGGGACAGGTTAACTATGGCTACACCTTC
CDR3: CASRSGQVNYGYTF

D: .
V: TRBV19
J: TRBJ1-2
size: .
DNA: TGTGCCACCTCCGCCTCAGCTAACTATGGCTACACCTTC
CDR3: CATSASANYGYTF

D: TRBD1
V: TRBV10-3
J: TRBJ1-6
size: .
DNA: TGTGCCATCAGGGACAGGGATTATTCACCCCTCCACTTT
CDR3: CAIRDRDYSPLHF

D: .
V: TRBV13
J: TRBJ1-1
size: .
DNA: TGTGCCAGCCTCAAGAAGGGTGGGGCGTGGACTGAAGCTTTCTTT
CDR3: CASLKKGGAWTEAFF

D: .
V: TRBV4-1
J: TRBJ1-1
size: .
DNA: TGCGCCAGCAGCCAAGAAGGGGTAGGGGGTATTACTGAAGCTTTCTTT
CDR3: CASSQEGVGGITEAFF

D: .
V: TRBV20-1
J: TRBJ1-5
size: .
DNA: TGCAGTGCTAGTGCGGGGTATAGCAATCAGCCCCAGCATTTT
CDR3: CSASAGYSNQPQHF

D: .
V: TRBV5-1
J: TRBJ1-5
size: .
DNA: TGCGCCAGCAGCTTGGCAGTCAATCAGCCCCAGCATTTT
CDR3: CASSLAVNQPQHF

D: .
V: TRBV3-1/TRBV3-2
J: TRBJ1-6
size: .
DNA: TGTGCCAGCAGCCAAGGGGGAGGGGGTAATTCACCCCTCCACTTT
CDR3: CASSQGGGGNSPLHF

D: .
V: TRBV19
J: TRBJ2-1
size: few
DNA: TGTGCCAGTAGAGACACAGTAGGGGTTCTGAATGAGCAGTTCTTC
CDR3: CASRDTVGVLNEQFF

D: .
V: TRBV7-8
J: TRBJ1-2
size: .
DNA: TGTGCCAGCAGCTTGGTTAGCGCCAGGCGTAACTATGGCTACACCTTC
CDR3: CASSLVSARRNYGYTF

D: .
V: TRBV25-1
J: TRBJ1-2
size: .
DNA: TGTGCCAGCAGCTTCAATCAGGGGTCGGATGGCTACACCTTC
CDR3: CASSFNQGSDGYTF

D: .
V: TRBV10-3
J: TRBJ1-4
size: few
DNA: TGTGCCATCAGCTACGACAGTGAAAAACTGTTTTTT
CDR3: CAISYDSEKLFF

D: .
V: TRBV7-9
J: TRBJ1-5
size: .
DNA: TGTGCCAGCAGCCTTTATAATCAGCCCCAGCATTTT
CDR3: CASSLYNQPQHF

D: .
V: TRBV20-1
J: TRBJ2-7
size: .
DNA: TGCAGTGCTAGTTTAGGGGCAAGCTCCTACGAGCAGTACTTC
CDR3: CSASLGASSYEQYF

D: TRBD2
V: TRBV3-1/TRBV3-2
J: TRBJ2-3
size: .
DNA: TGTGCCAGCCGGGGGGATGCAGATACGCAGTATTTT
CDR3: CASRGDADTQYF

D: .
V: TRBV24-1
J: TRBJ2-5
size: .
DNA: TGTGCCACCAGTGATAGACGACAGGAGCAAGAGACCCAGTACTTC
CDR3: CATSDRRQEQETQYF

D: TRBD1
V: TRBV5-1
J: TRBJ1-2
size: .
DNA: TGCGCCAGCGGGCCTGGGACAGGGCCGTATATTAACTATGGCTACACCTTC
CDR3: CASGPGTGPYINYGYTF

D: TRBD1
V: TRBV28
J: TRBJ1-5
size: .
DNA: TGTGCCAGCAGGCGGACAGGGGAGCCTCAGCCCCAGCATTTT
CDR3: CASRRTGEPQPQHF

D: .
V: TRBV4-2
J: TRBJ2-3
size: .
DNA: TGTGCCAGCAGCGAACAGCTGGGAGATACGCAGTATTTT
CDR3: CASSEQLGDTQYF